The 18 T cell receptor beta chains below all came from one sample that was sequenced in a study of metastatic and nonmetastatic thyroid tumors. TCRdb re-called the PCR reads with MiXCR. Of about 15,000 clones in the sample, 24% were seen once. No patient received treatment before thyroid surgery. Material: tumor tissue. Receptors were obtained from a female donor with papillary thyroid cancer or a benign thyroid nodule (not recorded which). Some clones in this sample may be carry-over from other donors' samples.

Relative to its sample, this clone is medium-sized. The DNA for the CDR3 is TGTGCCAGCAGCTTGACAGGGAAGAACACTGAAGCTTTCTTT. Its protein is CASSLTGKNTEAFF. This chain links TRBV7-8 with TRBJ1-1; 7 positions match TRBD1. Germline CDR1 reads SGHVS; CDR2 reads FQNEAQ. Trimming removed 3 bases from V and 1 base from J; junction bases left unmatched: 2. The CDR3 totals 14 residues.

This clone was detected ten times or more. The V gene is TRBV6-4, the J gene TRBJ1-5; D gene unclear. CDR3 size: 14 residues. In germline, CDR1 is MRHNA, CDR2 SNTAGT. V was clipped by 2 bases and J by 4 bases, with 9 bases between them. CDR3 nucleotides: TGTGCCAGCAGTGACCCTTCGGGGAATCAGCCCCAGCATTTT. Protein: CASSDPSGNQPQHF.

This clone occurred many times. The chain carries TRBV4-2 and TRBJ2-5; D is possibly TRBD2 (5 bases). Germline CDR1 LGHNA, CDR2 YNFKEQ. Trimming took 1 base from V and 5 from J, leaving 14 bases between them. The CDR3 runs to 15 residues. Written as DNA, the CDR3 is TGTGCCAGCAGCCAAGGTGCTGGGAGTGGGGAGACCCAGTACTTC. Amino acids: CASSQGAGSGETQYF.

The CDR3 spells CASSYYGAGANVLTF. The CDR3 DNA is TGTGCCAGCAGTTATTACGGGGCGGGGGCCAACGTCCTGACTTTC. The chain links TRBV6-5 to TRBJ2-6; possibly TRBD1 or TRBD2 for D (5 bases each). CDR1 is MNHEY, CDR2 SVGAGI, per germline. Trimming cost V 3 bases and J 4 bases, with 10 bases left between them. This CDR3 has 15 amino acids.

By proportion, this clone is medium-sized (0.01 to 0.1%). This chain connects TRBV10-2 to TRBJ2-3; 7 bases match TRBD2. Germline V lookup: CDR1 WSHSY, CDR2 SAAADI. The CDR3 runs 15 residues. J gave up 0 bases and V 6 bases, and 6 bases lay outside the gene matches. The CDR3 reads CASSPERGSTDTQYF. In DNA, the CDR3 is TGCGCCAGCAGCCCGGAGCGGGGAAGCACAGATACGCAGTATTTT.

This clone is medium-sized by share. This sequence joins TRBV20-1 and TRBJ2-7; D perhaps matches TRBD2 (6 bases). Germline CDR1 and CDR2: DFQATT and SNEGSKA (reference sequence). The CDR3 runs 15 residues. V was shortened by 5 bases and J by 2 bases, with 19 bases between the two germline ends. CDR3 nucleotides: TGCAGTGCTGAAGGGGTGGCGGGGCAGACCTACGAGCAGTACTTC. Translating gives CSAEGVAGQTYEQYF.

This clone appeared many times. V gene TRBV19 combines with J gene TRBJ2-1, with D possibly TRBD2 on 6 matching bases. Germline V CDR1 and CDR2: LNHDA, SQIVND (reference sequence). Trimming shortened V by 4 bases and J by 7 bases, and 11 bases separated the two germline ends. The CDR3 has 13 residues. The CDR3 sequence is CASSREDGNEQFF. The CDR3 bases are TGTGCCAGTAGTAGGGAGGACGGGAATGAGCAGTTCTTC.

This clone was counted many times. This chain connects TRBV4-1 to TRBJ1-4, with a tentative D call TRBD1 (6 bases). V shed 7 bases and J shed 5 bases, with 14 bases lying between them. The CDR3 is made up of 14 amino acids. Germline assignment: CDR1 MGHRA and CDR2 YSYEKL. The CDR3 loop is CASTIGQLNEKLFF. The CDR3 DNA reads TGCGCCAGCACAATAGGACAGTTAAATGAAAAACTGTTTTTT.

This clone has more than one count but fewer than ten. The CDR3 sequence is CASSPRLAGGVYNEQFF. CDR3 nucleotides: TGCGCCAGCAGCCCGCGACTAGCGGGGGGGGTCTACAATGAGCAGTTCTTC. This chain joins TRBV5-1 and TRBJ2-1; 14 bases are shared with TRBD2. Germline loops: CDR1 SGHRS, CDR2 YFSETQ. The trim removed 4 bases at V and 3 bases at J, leaving 6 bases unmatched. The CDR3 length is 17 residues.

This clone is termed medium-sized. The chain couples TRBV7-8 to TRBJ2-7; D is unclear. The CDR3 consists of 12 residues. Germline V gene data show CDR1 as SGHVS and CDR2 as FQNEAQ. V was cut by 1 base and J by 5 bases, with 6 bases left in between. Here the CDR3 DNA reads TGTGCCAGCAGCTTAGAATTGAACGAGCAGTACTTC. It translates to CASSLELNEQYF.

In its sample, this clone was seen many times. J is TRBJ1-1 and V is TRBV5-4; D unclear. Trimming shortened V by 5 bases and J by 4 bases, and 12 bases separated the two germline ends. The CDR3 spans 13 residues. Germline CDR1 reads SGHNT; CDR2 reads YYREEE (reference sequence). CDR3 DNA: TGTGCCAGCAGACCCAAGGTAGGCACTGAAGCTTTCTTT. Translating it yields CASRPKVGTEAFF.

This clone came up a few times. The V and J genes are TRBV19 and TRBJ1-2, with a weak D call TRBD1 (5 bases). The CDR3 is made up of 14 amino acids. Deletions cut 5 bases from V and 8 bases from J, with 18 bases between. Germline V gene lookup returns CDR1 LNHDA and CDR2 SQIVND (reference sequence). For the CDR3, the DNA is TGTGCCAGTAGTCCGGGGACCGAGGCCTACGGCTACACCTTC. Amino acid sequence: CASSPGTEAYGYTF.

The V and J genes are TRBV11-1 and TRBJ2-1, with 8 bases matching TRBD1. Germline V gene data show CDR1 as SGHAT and CDR2 as FQDESV (reference sequence). After removal of 5 bases from V and 4 bases from J, the junction contained 7 bases not matched to a gene. The CDR3 is 15 residues long. Here the CDR3 DNA reads TGTGCCAGCAGCAGGGAGGACAGGGATTACAATGAGCAGTTCTTC. Residues: CASSREDRDYNEQFF.

This clone was found a few times. CDR3 DNA: TGTGCCAGCAGTCGACTAGCGGGACCTGCCTACGAGCAGTACTTC. Its translation is CASSRLAGPAYEQYF. This rearrangement joins TRBV6-2 or TRBV6-3 to TRBJ2-7; TRBD2 agrees at 11 bases. CDR1 is MNHEY, CDR2 SVGEGT, per germline. Trimming cost V 5 bases and J 2 bases; bases outside gene matches: 5. This CDR3 is built from 15 residues.

By sample share, this clone is medium-sized. The rearrangement joins TRBV6-1 to TRBJ1-1; TRBD1 is a possible D gene (5 bases). The CDR3 contains 14 residues. Germline V gene data show CDR1 as MNHNS and CDR2 as SASEGT. Trimming took 8 bases from V and 1 from J, leaving 14 bases between them. The CDR3: CASSWGNRNTEAFF. The CDR3 nucleotides read TGTGCCAGCTCCTGGGGGAATCGGAACACTGAAGCTTTCTTT.

This clone was recorded at least ten times. At the DNA level, this CDR3 is encoded by other sequences in the same sample as well. The chain has TRBV4-3 and TRBJ2-6, with D uncertain. Germline-derived CDR1 and CDR2 are LGHNA and YSLEER. This CDR3 contains 14 residues. Trimming shortened V by 2 bases and J by 0 bases, and 2 bases separated the two germline ends. CDR3: CASSQFSGANVLTF. DNA for the CDR3: TGCGCCAGCAGCCAATTCTCTGGGGCCAACGTCCTGACTTTC.

The rearrangement joins TRBV20-1 to TRBJ2-5, with TRBD2 matching 15 bases. With 0 bases clipped from V and 5 bases from J, the junction kept 13 bases outside the gene matches. The CDR3 covers 19 residues. Germline V gene lookup returns CDR1 DFQATT and CDR2 SNEGSKA (reference sequence). The CDR3 bases are TGCAGTGCTAGAGATCCCCGCCCCGGGACTAGCGGGAGGCGCGAGACCCAGTACTTC. Translated, it gives CSARDPRPGTSGRRETQYF.

This clone is termed medium-sized (0.01 to 0.1%). The chain joins TRBV10-3 to TRBJ2-7; possible D gene TRBD1, 5 bases. V was clipped by 9 bases and J by 5 bases, with 11 bases between them. Germline CDR1 reads ENHRY; CDR2 reads SYGVKD. The CDR3 is 11 amino acids. DNA for the CDR3: TGTGCCATTCAGGCGGACAACGAGCAGTACTTC. Its protein is CAIQADNEQYF.